Listed below are T cell receptor beta chains from one sample, sequenced in a study of blood T cell repertoires in COVID-19. Data came from immunoSEQ multiplex PCR; TCRdb stores just in-frame clones and leaves some out. The table has 58,000 or so clones, around 81% seen once; the top ten hold 4.5% to 6%. Source material: peripheral blood. The origin of the receptors is a human donor in a cohort sampled during active COVID-19. Each CDR3 is given with its conserved first and last residue. A D gene is named only where the DNA matches it firmly. Rows may omit the clone size; those that give it use once, few, many or a size class.

TRBD2	TRBV18	TRBJ2-3	.	CASSPLPASGRVGDTQYF	TGTGCCAGCTCACCGCTCCCCGCAAGCGGGAGGGTGGGAGATACGCAGTATTTT
TRBD2	TRBV23-1	TRBJ2-1	.	CASSQSILGLAGGFYNEQFF	TGCGCCAGCAGTCAATCGATTTTAGGACTAGCGGGAGGTTTCTACAATGAGCAGTTCTTC
.	TRBV2	TRBJ1-2	.	CASSEVAGPPINYGYTF	TGTGCCAGCAGTGAAGTGGCAGGGCCCCCAATTAACTATGGCTACACCTTC
.	TRBV2	TRBJ1-2	.	CASSPPLDSYGYTF	TGTGCCAGCAGTCCCCCCCTAGACAGCTATGGCTACACCTTC
.	TRBV2	TRBJ2-7	.	CASSDNPGMGEQYF	TGTGCCAGCAGTGATAATCCGGGGATGGGCGAGCAGTACTTC
TRBD1	TRBV30	TRBJ1-2	.	CAWRDRTTGLGYTF	TGTGCCTGGAGGGACAGAACGACAGGGTTGGGCTACACCTTC
TRBD2	TRBV4-1	TRBJ2-7	.	CASSQVAVGGSSYEQYF	TGCGCCAGCAGCCAAGTGGCGGTGGGGGGGTCCTCCTACGAGCAGTACTTC
TRBD1	TRBV30	TRBJ2-7	.	CAWSADRGLNYEQYF	TGTGCCTGGAGTGCGGACAGGGGACTCAATTACGAGCAGTACTTC
TRBD1	TRBV11-2	TRBJ1-1	.	CASSTDREAFF	TGTGCCAGCAGCACGGACAGGGAAGCTTTCTTT
TRBD1	TRBV28	TRBJ1-2	.	CASRGTGANYGYTF	TGTGCCAGCAGGGGCACAGGGGCTAACTATGGCTACACCTTC
TRBD1	TRBV6-6	TRBJ1-1	few	CASSYPTGRNTEAFF	TGTGCCAGCAGTTACCCGACAGGGCGGAACACTGAAGCTTTCTTT
TRBD2	TRBV5-1	TRBJ2-5	.	CASSPTSGVSETQYF	TGCGCCAGCAGCCCGACTAGCGGGGTGTCAGAGACCCAGTACTTC
.	TRBV12-3/TRBV12-4	TRBJ1-2	.	CASSFGSYGYTF	TGTGCCAGCAGTTTTGGCTCCTATGGCTACACCTTC
.	TRBV3-1/TRBV3-2	TRBJ1-2	.	CASSQGLIGENNYGYTF	TGTGCCAGCAGCCAAGGTCTCATCGGGGAGAATAACTATGGCTACACCTTC
.	TRBV19	TRBJ1-2	.	CASMPTWNPTTNYGYTF	TGTGCCAGTATGCCAACGTGGAACCCGACAACTAACTATGGCTACACCTTC
TRBD1	TRBV27	TRBJ1-2	.	CASRWTGGRGYTF	TGTGCCAGCAGATGGACAGGGGGAAGAGGCTACACCTTC
.	TRBV30	TRBJ1-4	.	CAWSRMRDEMFF	TGTGCCTGGAGTAGGATGCGGGACGAGATGTTTTTT
TRBD1	TRBV6-1	TRBJ1-2	.	CASSELGTGGGYGYTF	TGTGCCAGCAGTGAACTAGGGACAGGGGGAGGCTATGGCTACACCTTC
.	TRBV13	TRBJ1-1	.	CASSVIHRNTEAFF	TGTGCCAGCAGCGTCATCCACAGGAACACTGAAGCTTTCTTT
.	TRBV7-5	TRBJ2-7	.	CARSVVSSYEQYF	TGTGCCAGAAGTGTTGTGAGCTCCTACGAGCAGTACTTC
.	TRBV3-1/TRBV3-2	TRBJ1-2	once	CASSQDPGSFYGYTF	TGTGCCAGCAGCCAAGATCCAGGGTCATTCTATGGCTACACCTTC
TRBD2	TRBV7-2	TRBJ2-5	.	CASSSRTSYFPHF	TGTGCCAGCAGCTCCCGGACTAGCTACTTCCCCCACTTC
TRBD1	TRBV4-1	TRBJ2-7	.	CASSQEDRESYEQYF	TGCGCCAGCAGCCAAGAGGACAGGGAATCCTACGAGCAGTACTTC
.	TRBV7-9	TRBJ2-4	.	CASSSTRGAGIQYF	TGTGCCAGCAGCTCTACCCGGGGGGCAGGCATTCAGTACTTC
.	TRBV9	TRBJ1-1	.	CASSDRDYTEAFF	TGTGCCAGCAGCGACAGGGATTACACTGAAGCTTTCTTT
TRBD1	TRBV15	TRBJ2-7	.	CATSRRGQGHEQYF	TGTGCCACCAGCAGGAGAGGACAGGGACACGAGCAGTACTTC
TRBD1	TRBV20-1	TRBJ1-1	.	CSASRQGRAFF	TGCAGTGCTTCACGACAGGGTAGGGCTTTCTTT
.	TRBV28	TRBJ1-6	once	CASSLRGGVLYNSPLHF	TGTGCCAGCAGTTTAAGGGGAGGGGTCCTCTATAATTCACCCCTCCACTTT
.	TRBV19	TRBJ2-7	.	CASSIGPGSYEQYF	TGTGCCAGTAGTATAGGCCCGGGCTCCTACGAGCAGTACTTC
.	TRBV7-6	TRBJ2-7	.	CASSLPGGDEQYF	TGTGCCAGCAGCTTACCCGGCGGGGACGAGCAGTACTTC
.	TRBV3-1/TRBV3-2	TRBJ1-2	few	CASSQRGVEGGYTF	TGTGCCAGCAGCCAAAGAGGGGTGGAGGGAGGCTACACCTTC
.	TRBV6-6	TRBJ1-6	once	CASRRVRQSSYNSPLHF	TGTGCCAGCAGGCGAGTCAGGCAGAGCTCCTATAATTCACCCCTCCACTTT
.	TRBV4-3	TRBJ2-7	.	CASSQDFSGWVSYEQYF	TGCGCCAGCAGCCAAGATTTCTCAGGGTGGGTCTCCTACGAGCAGTACTTC
.	TRBV15	TRBJ2-6	.	CATSLRGANVLTF	TGTGCCACCAGCCTGCGGGGGGCCAACGTCCTGACTTTC